These T cell receptor beta chains were read from a single sample in a study of cytomegalovirus exposure and HLA in healthy donors. Data came from immunoSEQ multiplex PCR; TCRdb stores just in-frame clones and leaves some out. The table includes approximately 71,000 clones, over 90% detected once. Sequenced input: PBMCs. The receptor set was obtained from a woman between 18 and 29 years old in good health and CMV-seronegative. Both conserved end residues are part of each CDR3. The D gene is left open where the match is weak. Rows give clone size only sometimes, using once, few, many, or a class for an expanded clone.

j_call d_call clone_size v_call cdr3_aa cdr3_nt
TRBJ1-2 . . TRBV28 CASSLVREFSYGYTF TGTGCCAGCAGTTTGGTCCGGGAATTTAGCTATGGCTACACCTTC
TRBJ2-3 TRBD2 . TRBV10-3 CATAPGGLDTQYF TGTGCCACCGCTCCGGGGGGGCTGGATACGCAGTATTTT
TRBJ1-3 TRBD1 . TRBV9 CASSSGTARVLGNTIYF TGTGCCAGCAGCTCCGGGACAGCCCGGGTATTAGGAAACACCATATATTTT
TRBJ2-5 TRBD2 once TRBV7-2 CASRDGLVPETQYF TGTGCCAGCAGGGATGGACTAGTCCCAGAGACCCAGTACTTC
TRBJ1-5 . . TRBV30 CAWSVDIMVQPQHF TGTGCCTGGAGTGTAGACATCATGGTTCAGCCCCAGCATTTT
TRBJ1-1 . . TRBV19 CASTSWQGGTEAFF TGTGCCAGTACCTCCTGGCAGGGAGGCACTGAAGCTTTCTTT
TRBJ2-1 . . TRBV6-4 CASSDSTNNEQFF TGTGCCAGCAGTGACTCGACTAACAATGAGCAGTTCTTC
TRBJ2-7 TRBD1 . TRBV7-9 CASTWTGEHEQYF TGTGCCAGCACATGGACAGGGGAGCACGAGCAGTATTTC
TRBJ1-1 . . TRBV19 CASFRAIGTEAFF TGTGCCAGTTTCAGGGCCATAGGGACTGAAGCTTTCTTT
TRBJ2-7 TRBD1 . TRBV30 CAWSVWTGGYEQYF TGTGCCTGGAGTGTATGGACAGGGGGCTACGAGCAGTACTTC
TRBJ1-1 . . TRBV7-2 CASSLVTENTEAFF TGTGCCAGCAGCTTAGTAACAGAGAACACTGAAGCTTTCTTT
TRBJ1-6 TRBD1 . TRBV7-9 CASSSGQFSPLHF TGTGCCAGCAGCTCGGGACAGTTTTCCCCCCTCCACTTT
TRBJ2-1 . . TRBV5-6 CASSRSGLSSYNEQFF TGTGCCAGCAGCCGTAGCGGACTGAGCTCCTACAATGAGCAGTTCTTC
TRBJ2-1 TRBD2 . TRBV7-9 CASSTFVGGEANEQFF TGTGCCAGCAGCACCTTTGTCGGGGGGGAGGCCAATGAGCAGTTCTTC
TRBJ2-1 TRBD2 . TRBV7-8 CASSPGTSANNEQFF TGTGCCAGCAGCCCCGGGACTAGCGCTAACAATGAGCAGTTCTTC
TRBJ1-5 TRBD1 . TRBV5-4 CASSRGTGPNQPQHF TGTGCCAGCAGCAGAGGGACAGGACCCAATCAGCCCCAGCATTTT
TRBJ2-5 TRBD2 . TRBV11-3 CASSAPHSGGDQETQYF TGTGCCAGCAGCGCACCTCATAGCGGGGGAGATCAAGAGACCCAGTACTTC
TRBJ2-3 TRBD2 . TRBV19 CASSREGVTDTQYF TGTGCCAGTAGTCGGGAGGGTGTCACAGATACGCAGTATTTT
TRBJ2-5 TRBD1 once TRBV5-1 CASSLVPGQGKYQETQYF TGCGCCAGCAGCTTAGTCCCGGGACAGGGAAAGTACCAAGAGACCCAGTACTTC
TRBJ2-5 TRBD2 . TRBV15 CATSEGGRALETQYF TGTGCCACCAGCGAGGGCGGGAGGGCCCTGGAGACCCAGTACTTC
TRBJ2-5 . . TRBV5-6 CASRRSGGPIQETQYF TGTGCCAGCAGGAGGAGTGGGGGCCCGATCCAAGAGACCCAGTACTTC
TRBJ2-7 TRBD1 . TRBV7-3 CASSSGQGTEQYF TGTGCCAGCAGCTCAGGACAGGGGACCGAGCAGTACTTC
TRBJ1-6 TRBD1 . TRBV7-9 CASSLLDRGNSPLHF TGTGCCAGCAGCTTACTCGACAGGGGTAATTCACCCCTCCACTTT
TRBJ2-7 TRBD1 . TRBV13 CASSPGQGEYEQYF TGTGCCAGCAGCCCGGGACAGGGAGAGTACGAGCAGTACTTC
TRBJ2-2 . . TRBV7-2 CASSPIQVITGELFF TGTGCCAGCAGCCCTATTCAGGTGATCACCGGGGAGCTGTTTTTT
TRBJ2-2 TRBD1 . TRBV9 CASSYKAGTGVQGELFF TGTGCCAGCAGTTATAAGGCCGGGACAGGGGTTCAGGGGGAGCTGTTTTTT
TRBJ2-4 . . TRBV30 CAWSPQALLAKNIQYF TGTGCCTGGAGTCCCCAGGCCCTCCTAGCCAAAAACATTCAGTACTTC